Each of the 11 T cell receptor beta chains below was sequenced from the same sample in a study of beta chain features in type 1 diabetes. The authors reverse transcribed all of the isolated RNA, so sequencing captured expressed TCRB transcripts. Clones were read by immunoSEQ multiplex PCR, and TCRdb kept only the in-frame ones, dropping some. The sample includes roughly 400,000 clones, 8.5% to 10% of them seen just once. General study points: Shorter TCRB CDR3s, moderately but significantly so, marked every one of the four CD4+ subsets in Type 1 diabetes patients.

Antigen specificity for these receptors is unknown. Input material: central memory CD4+ T cells from blood. The receptors come from a man aged 25-45 years with type 1 diabetes.

This clone appeared a few times. J is TRBJ2-7 and V is TRBV27; 12 bases align to TRBD2. Per the germline V gene, CDR1 is MNHEY and CDR2 is SMNVEV (reference sequence). This CDR3 has 16 residues. J gave up 4 bases and V 5 bases, and 9 bases lay outside the gene matches. CDR3 in amino acids: CASSQPSGRAGYEQYF. Here the CDR3 DNA reads TGTGCCAGCAGTCAACCTAGCGGGAGGGCCGGGTACGAGCAGTACTTC.

This clone appeared a few times. The V gene is TRBV18, the J gene TRBJ1-4; no definite D call. V was shortened by 0 bases and J by 5 bases, with 10 bases between the two germline ends. CDR1 and CDR2 (germline): KGHSH, LQKENI. The CDR3 runs 15 residues. CDR3 DNA: TGTGCCAGCTCACCACCTGAGAGTTGGAATGAAAAACTGTTTTTT. Its protein product is CASSPPESWNEKLFF.

The rearrangement links TRBV7-3 to TRBJ2-2; the D gene is possibly TRBD1 (5 bases). The length of the CDR3 is 16 residues. V was pared by 5 bases and J by 1 base, with 14 bases between. From germline, CDR1 is SGHTA and CDR2 FQGTGA. CDR3 in DNA: TGTGCCAGCAGCCAAATAGACAGACTGAACACCGGGGAGCTGTTTTTT. The encoded protein is CASSQIDRLNTGELFF.

The chain couples TRBV27 to TRBJ1-4; D remains unclear. Per germline, CDR1 MNHEY and CDR2 SMNVEV (reference sequence). CDR3 length: 13 residues. The germline V and J ends were trimmed by 6 bases and 7 bases, with 12 bases remaining between them. The CDR3 sequence is CASSPRGGEKLFF. The CDR3 region has the DNA TGTGCCAGCAGCCCCCGGGGTGGTGAAAAACTGTTTTTT.

This rearrangement joins TRBV19 to TRBJ2-7, with 10 nucleotides matching TRBD2. Germline-derived CDR1 and CDR2 are LNHDA and SQIVND (reference sequence). The ends lost 3 bases at V and 4 bases at J; junction bases unmatched: 6. The CDR3 has 15 residues. The CDR3 coding sequence is TGTGCCAGTAGTATGCAGCTAGCGGGAGTATACGAGCAGTACTTC. Encoded protein: CASSMQLAGVYEQYF.

This clone appeared a few times. CDR3 nucleotide sequence: TGCAGCGTGGGACAGGGAATGGATGGCTACACCTTC. As protein: CSVGQGMDGYTF. The V call is TRBV29-1, the J call TRBJ1-2; TRBD1 aligns across 9 bases. J lost 6 bases, V lost 6 bases, and 5 bases had no gene match. The germline V gene encodes CDR1 SQVTM and CDR2 ANQGSEA. The CDR3 extends over 12 amino acids.

Details on this clone: Only one base separates this from a far larger clonotype, so it likely reflects a read error. The chain has TRBV18 and TRBJ2-6; 8 nucleotides agree with TRBD1. The germline V gene encodes CDR1 KGHSH and CDR2 LQKENI. Trimming removed 3 bases from V and 4 bases from J; junction bases left unmatched: 5. The CDR3 has 16 residues. For the CDR3, the DNA is TGTGCCAGCTCACCGACGACAGGGGACGGGGCCAACGTCCTGACTTTC. Amino acids: CASSPTTGDGANVLTF.

This clone was seen only a few times. The V call is TRBV5-1, the J call TRBJ1-1, with D hard to call. The CDR3 sequence is 14 residues long. CDR1 is SGHRS and CDR2 is YFSETQ in the germline V gene. V lost 0 bases and J lost 3, with 9 bases in between. The CDR3 DNA reads TGCGCCAGCAGCTTGGAGGGATCCGACACTGAAGCTTTCTTT. This sequence encodes CASSLEGSDTEAFF.

In the case of this clone: Other DNA sequences in the same sample also yield this CDR3. The rearrangement joins TRBV7-2 to TRBJ2-5; D remains unclear. CDR1 is SGHTA and CDR2 is FQGNSA in the germline V gene. The CDR3 covers 14 residues. Trimming cost V 5 bases and J 1 base, with 11 bases left between them. CDR3 residues: CASSLRALQETQYF. The CDR3 DNA is TGTGCCAGCAGCCTCCGGGCTCTCCAAGAGACCCAGTACTTC. Supplemented by reference TRBV7-2 and TRBJ2-5, the full variable domain reads GAGVSQSPSNKVTEKGKDVELRCDPISGHTALYWYRQSLGQGLEFLIYFQGNSAPDKSGLPSDRFSAERTGGSVSTLTIQRTQQEDSAVYLCASSLRALQETQYFGPGTRLLVL.

V gene TRBV16 combines with J gene TRBJ1-3, with D perhaps TRBD1 (5 bases). The germline CDR1 and CDR2 sequences are KGHSY and FQNENV. Trimming shortened V by 0 bases and J by 2 bases, and 8 bases separated the two germline ends. This CDR3 is 15 amino acids long. The CDR3 DNA sequence: TGTGCCAGCAGCCAATCTGGCAGGGCTGGAAACACCATATATTTT. Translation: CASSQSGRAGNTIYF.

Many counts were recorded for this clone. The V call is TRBV6-6, the J call TRBJ2-3; TRBD1 matches at 8 bases. Germline V gene data show CDR1 as MNHNY and CDR2 as SVGAGI (reference sequence). The CDR3 is 15 amino acids. With 2 bases clipped from V and 6 bases from J, the junction kept 7 bases outside the gene matches. The CDR3 sequence is CASSYQGAIGDTQYF. For the CDR3, the DNA is TGTGCCAGCAGTTACCAGGGGGCAATCGGGGATACGCAGTATTTT.